Shown below are 11 T cell receptor beta chains from a single sample sequenced in a study of blood T cell repertoires in COVID-19. Sequencing used immunoSEQ multiplex PCR; TCRdb keeps in-frame clones, though not all of them. Here the sample spans under 150,000 clones, over 70% being singletons. Sequenced material: peripheral blood. The receptors here all came from a man older than 75 with acute or convalescent COVID-19.

This clone was seen only a few times. The chain uses TRBV9 and TRBJ2-7; 10 nucleotides agree with TRBD2. This CDR3 spans 15 amino acids. J was trimmed by 3 bases and V by 0 bases; bases with no gene match: 3. Germline CDR1 reads SGDLS; CDR2 reads YYNGEE. The CDR3 region has the DNA TGTGCCAGCAGCGTAGAAGCGGGGGGGTTCTACGAGCAGTACTTC. It yields the protein CASSVEAGGFYEQYF.

This sequence joins TRBV7-9 and TRBJ1-2; 9 bases are a match to TRBD1. J gave up 8 bases and V 5 bases, and 12 bases lay outside the gene matches. The CDR3 runs 15 residues. The germline V gene encodes CDR1 SEHNR and CDR2 FQNEAQ (reference sequence). CDR3 in amino acids: CASSTGKQGAKGYTF. The CDR3 DNA reads as TGTGCCAGCAGCACGGGCAAACAGGGGGCGAAAGGCTACACCTTC. Full variable domain (outside the CDR3, taken from reference TRBV7-9 and TRBJ1-2): DTGVSQNPRHKITKRGQNVTFRCDPISEHNRLYWYRQTLGQGPEFLTYFQNEAQLEKSRLLSDRFSAERPKGSFSTLEIQRTEQGDSAMYLCASSTGKQGAKGYTFGSGTRLTVV.

The genes are TRBV7-9 and TRBJ2-3; 7 positions agree with TRBD1. Trimming at V came to 4 bases and at J to 4 bases, leaving 8 bases not matched to a gene. Germline values: CDR1 SEHNR, CDR2 FQNEAQ (reference sequence). This CDR3 is 15 amino acids long. CDR3 region: CASSSGTAAADTQYF. Here the CDR3 DNA reads TGTGCCAGCAGCTCCGGGACAGCTGCCGCAGATACGCAGTATTTT.

This clone has only one observation. The chain employs TRBV3-1 (or the pseudogene TRBV3-2) and TRBJ2-2, with 7 bases matching TRBD2. Germline values: CDR1 LGHDT, CDR2 YNNKEL (reference sequence). This CDR3 is 17 amino acids long. The V segment lost 6 bases and the J segment 6 bases; nucleotides outside the gene matches: 16. Here the CDR3 DNA reads TGTGCCAGCAGAAAAAACCATGGGGGGGAGAGGCCCGGGGAGCTGTTTTTT. This translates into CASRKNHGGERPGELFF.

This rearrangement joins TRBV19 to TRBJ2-3; 8 nucleotides line up with TRBD2. This CDR3 contains 13 residues. Trimming cost V 3 bases and J 8 bases; bases outside gene matches: 4. CDR1 and CDR2 (germline): LNHDA, SQIVND (reference sequence). This chain's CDR3 is CASSIPGGGTQYF. The CDR3 DNA is TGTGCCAGTAGTATCCCGGGAGGGGGTACGCAGTATTTT.

The rearrangement joins TRBV7-9 to TRBJ1-6; a possible D gene is TRBD1 (6 bases). Trimming took 5 bases from V and 5 from J, leaving 19 bases between them. The length of the CDR3 is 17 residues. Germline CDR1 and CDR2: SEHNR and FQNEAQ (reference sequence). This CDR3 is CASSPRGGFLDNSPLHF. The CDR3 nucleotides read TGTGCCAGCAGCCCGAGGGGGGGGTTCCTTGATAATTCACCCCTCCACTTT.

This clone occurred a few times. The chain joins TRBV18 to TRBJ2-7; 11 bases line up with TRBD1. The CDR3 has 13 residues. With 3 bases clipped from V and 7 bases from J, the junction kept 2 bases outside the gene matches. In germline, CDR1 is KGHSH, CDR2 LQKENI. For the CDR3, the DNA is TGTGCCAGCTCACCCCGGGACAGGGGGGAGCAGTACTTC. This codes for CASSPRDRGEQYF. The variable domain in full, with the rest retrieved from reference TRBV18 and TRBJ2-7, is NAGVMQNPRHLVRRRGQEARLRCSPMKGHSHVYWYRQLPEEGLKFMVYLQKENIIDESGMPKERFSAEFPKEGPSILRIQQVVRGDSAAYFCASSPRDRGEQYFGPGTRLTVT.

The chain recombines TRBV7-8 with TRBJ1-5; TRBD1 matches at 7 bases. CDR3 length: 16 amino acids. The germline V gene encodes CDR1 SGHVS and CDR2 FQNEAQ. V lost 5 bases, J lost 2 bases, and 9 bases stayed unmatched. DNA of the CDR3: TGTGCCAGCAGCCCGTGGGACAGTCAAGGCAATCAGCCCCAGCATTTT. It yields the protein CASSPWDSQGNQPQHF.

This chain joins TRBV9 and TRBJ2-4; the match to TRBD1 covers 10 bases. CDR1 SGDLS and CDR2 YYNGEE come from the germline V gene. V was clipped by 4 bases and J by 6 bases; unmatched bases: 10. The CDR3 is made up of 16 amino acids. CDR3 protein: CASSPGDRGAGNIQYF. DNA for the CDR3: TGTGCCAGCAGCCCCGGGGACAGGGGAGCCGGAAACATTCAGTACTTC. Full variable domain (remainder filled in from reference TRBV9 and TRBJ2-4): DSGVTQTPKHLITATGQRVTLRCSPRSGDLSVYWYQQSLDQGLQFLIQYYNGEERAKGNILERFSAQQFPDLHSELNLSSLELGDSALYFCASSPGDRGAGNIQYFGAGTRLSVL.

The chain is built from TRBV11-2 and TRBJ2-5; TRBD1 matches 7 bases. The CDR3 runs 15 residues. V shed 1 base and J 5 bases; nucleotides not matched to a gene: 7. Germline V CDR1 and CDR2: SGHAT, FQNNGV. The CDR3 loop is CASSLGTGVGETQYF. In nucleotides, the CDR3 is TGTGCCAGCAGCTTAGGCACAGGGGTTGGCGAGACCCAGTACTTC.

V and J are TRBV18 and TRBJ1-5, with 10 bases fitting TRBD1. The CDR3 is 15 residues long. Germline-derived CDR1 and CDR2 are KGHSH and LQKENI. Trimming took 4 bases from V and 7 from J; bases not matched to a gene: 7. The CDR3 sequence is CASSLRTGGDQPQHF. The DNA for the CDR3 is TGTGCCAGCTCACTACGGACAGGGGGTGACCAGCCCCAGCATTTT. Variable domain in full (rest from reference TRBV18 and TRBJ1-5): NAGVMQNPRHLVRRRGQEARLRCSPMKGHSHVYWYRQLPEEGLKFMVYLQKENIIDESGMPKERFSAEFPKEGPSILRIQQVVRGDSAAYFCASSLRTGGDQPQHFGDGTRLSIL.